This T cell receptor (beta chain) was obtained from a study of spatial heterogeneity in lung cancer. Study-level background: Detection consistently yielded more beta chains than alpha chains.

As concerns this clonotype: No antigen is known for it.

Time point indicated: sample taken at primary tumor resection. Unsorted whole RNA from tumor, nontumor lung or frozen PBMC underwent sequencing. Germline V CDR1 and CDR2: LGHNA, YSLEER. The V and J ends lost 4 bases and 4 bases respectively, with 13 bases between them. The CDR3 is made up of 14 amino acids. The study, taken as a whole, reports: Mutation tallies in tumors tracked expanded intratumoral alpha and beta TCR counts.

TCRdb re-derived calls from the 5' RACE reads in MiXCR, one entry per CDR3 protein. The table records 2,500 to 3,500 distinct CDR3 sequences, more than 10% of them present only once. The V gene is TRBV4-3, the J gene TRBJ1-1; perhaps TRBD1 as D (6 bases). The origin of this receptor is a male donor with early-stage non-small cell lung cancer. Material: lung tumor tissue, obtained at surgery. The CDR3: CASSPVGGLTEAFF. CDR3 coding DNA: TGCGCCAGCAGCCCAGTGGGGGGGCTCACTGAAGCTTTCTTT.